This TCR beta chain was found in a study of OX40 agonist ivuxolimab in advanced cancers. Study-wide results and caveats: Compared with CD4+, CD8+ T cells on average had more expanded clones.

V dropped 4 bases and J dropped 3 bases, with 13 bases sitting between them. Germline-derived CDR1 and CDR2 are SGHRS and YFSETQ. This CDR3 has 14 amino acids. A word on this clone: Its antigen is unidentified.

Assay: immunoSEQ multiplex PCR; the TCRdb copy retains only in-frame clones and omits some. The sample includes about 99,000 clones, approximately 94% of them seen just once. The receptor was derived from an adult with an advanced solid tumor such as melanoma, head and neck, liver or kidney cancer. This chain connects TRBV5-1 to TRBJ1-1; tentative D call: TRBD1 (6 bases). This material consisted of CD4+ or CD8+ T cells sorted from blood, taken in a trial of the OX40 agonist ivuxolimab. CDR3 residues: CASSHREEDTEAFF. The CDR3 coding sequence is TGCGCCAGCAGCCACAGGGAGGAAGACACTGAAGCTTTCTTT.